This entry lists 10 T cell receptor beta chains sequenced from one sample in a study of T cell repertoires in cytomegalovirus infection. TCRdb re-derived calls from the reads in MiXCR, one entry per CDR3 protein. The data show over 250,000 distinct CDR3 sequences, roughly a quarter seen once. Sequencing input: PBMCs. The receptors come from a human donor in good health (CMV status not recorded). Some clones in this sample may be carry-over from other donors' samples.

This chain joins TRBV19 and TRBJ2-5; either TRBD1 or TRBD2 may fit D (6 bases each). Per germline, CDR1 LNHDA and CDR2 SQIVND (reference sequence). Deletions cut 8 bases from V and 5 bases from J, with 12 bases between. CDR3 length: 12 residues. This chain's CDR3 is CASGGPEETQYF. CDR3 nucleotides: TGTGCCAGTGGGGGGCCCGAGGAGACCCAGTACTTC.

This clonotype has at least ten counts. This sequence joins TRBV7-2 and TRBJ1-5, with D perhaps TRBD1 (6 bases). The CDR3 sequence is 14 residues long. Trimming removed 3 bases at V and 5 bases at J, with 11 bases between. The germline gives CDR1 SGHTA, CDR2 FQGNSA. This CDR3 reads CASSFRGLHQPQHF. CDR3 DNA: TGTGCCAGCAGCTTCAGGGGCCTACATCAGCCCCAGCATTTT.

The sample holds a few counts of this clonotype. CDR3 loop: CASKRADSPLHF. Here the CDR3 DNA reads TGTGCCAGCAAGCGGGCGGATTCACCCCTCCACTTT. The chain couples TRBV6-2 or TRBV6-3 to TRBJ1-6; D unclear. Germline CDR1 reads MNHEY; CDR2 reads SVGEGT. The ends were cut back, 7 bases at V and 8 bases at J, with 9 bases in the middle. This CDR3 region has 12 residues.

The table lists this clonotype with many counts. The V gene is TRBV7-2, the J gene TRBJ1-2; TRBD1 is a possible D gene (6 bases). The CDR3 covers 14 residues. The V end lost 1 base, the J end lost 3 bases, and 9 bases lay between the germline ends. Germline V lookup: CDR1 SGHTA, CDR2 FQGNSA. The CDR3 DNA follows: TGTGCCAGCAGCTTAGTCAGGGGAGACTATGGCTACACCTTC. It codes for CASSLVRGDYGYTF.

The DNA of the CDR3 is TGTGCCAGCAGTGCTAGTGTTCAGGGGTCACCCCTCCACTTT. Amino acids: CASSASVQGSPLHF. The chain joins TRBV2 to TRBJ1-6, with TRBD1 as a possible D gene (6 bases). This CDR3 is built from 14 residues. Between the trimmed V and J ends, which lost 4 bases and 10 bases, there was a span of 14 bases. Germline V gives CDR1 SNHLY, CDR2 FYNNEI.

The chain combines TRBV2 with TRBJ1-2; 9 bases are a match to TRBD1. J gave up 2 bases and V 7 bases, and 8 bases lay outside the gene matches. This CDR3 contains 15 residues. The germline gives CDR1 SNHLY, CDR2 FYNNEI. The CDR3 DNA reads TGTGCCAGCACACCGGGACAGGGAATAAACTATGGCTACACCTTC. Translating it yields CASTPGQGINYGYTF.

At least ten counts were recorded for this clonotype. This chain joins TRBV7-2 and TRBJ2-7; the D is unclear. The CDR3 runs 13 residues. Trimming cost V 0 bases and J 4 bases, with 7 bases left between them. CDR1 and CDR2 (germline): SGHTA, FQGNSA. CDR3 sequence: CASSLASLYEQYF. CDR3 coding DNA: TGTGCCAGCAGCTTAGCGTCTCTTTACGAGCAGTACTTC.

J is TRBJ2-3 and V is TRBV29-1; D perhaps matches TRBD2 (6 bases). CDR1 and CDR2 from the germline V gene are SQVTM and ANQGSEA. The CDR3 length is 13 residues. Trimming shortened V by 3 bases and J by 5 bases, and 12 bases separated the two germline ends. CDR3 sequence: CSVDYGGGDTQYF. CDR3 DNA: TGCAGCGTTGATTACGGGGGTGGAGATACGCAGTATTTT.

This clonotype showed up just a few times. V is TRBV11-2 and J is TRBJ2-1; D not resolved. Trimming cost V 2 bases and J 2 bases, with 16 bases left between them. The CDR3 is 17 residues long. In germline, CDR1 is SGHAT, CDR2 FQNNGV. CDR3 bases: TGTGCCAGCAGCTTACGAGCCCCGGGTGTTACCTACAATGAGCAGTTCTTC. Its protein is CASSLRAPGVTYNEQFF.

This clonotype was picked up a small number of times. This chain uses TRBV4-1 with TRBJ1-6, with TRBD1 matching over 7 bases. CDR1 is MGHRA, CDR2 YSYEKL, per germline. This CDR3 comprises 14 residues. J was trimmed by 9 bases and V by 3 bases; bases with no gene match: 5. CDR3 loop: CASSHTGEGSPLHF. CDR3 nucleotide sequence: TGCGCCAGCAGCCATACAGGGGAGGGTTCACCCCTCCACTTT.